This TCR beta chain was observed in a study of tumor-infiltrating lymphocytes in primary liver carcinoma. Whole-study context: Tumors, staged T1-T3 N0M0, spanned roughly 4.2 to 11 cm.

Note on this clonotype: Antigen specificity is unknown. A junction boundary mismatches the germline segment, possibly from a read error.

Co-extraction of both nucleic acids (RNA and DNA) used about 20-34 mg of unsorted bulk tissue. Patients had primary liver carcinoma treated by surgical resection. Study results and caveats: Tumor-adjacent and tumor-blood pairs showed less overlap than tumor region pairs.

The CDR3 has 17 amino acids. CDR1 is SGHNT and CDR2 is YENEEA in the germline V gene. TCR beta cDNA came from around 500 ng total RNA, primed with a constant-region primer. Each TCR beta library was derived from three nested multiplex PCR rounds that employed slightly modified ARM-PCR. Forward primers for TRBV1-TRBV30 and a C-beta reverse primer served the first two PCR rounds, at approximately 10 cycles each. TCRdb processed the multiplex PCR reads anew with MiXCR; each CDR3 protein has one entry. The table has roughly 120,000 distinct CDR3 sequences, around two thirds seen once. This sequence was found in a woman aged 55-69 years with primary liver carcinoma and hepatitis B virus infection. The rearrangement uses TRBV11-3 and TRBJ2-1; weak D call: TRBD1 (5 bases). Sequenced material: tumor-adjacent normal liver tissue. The CDR3 DNA sequence: TGCGCCAGCAGCTCCCGTGGGGCGCGGACCATGGGCAATGAGCAGCTCTTC. It codes for CASSSRGARTMGNEQLF. Based on the CDR3 plus reference TRBV11-3 and TRBJ2-1, the full variable domain is EAGVVQSPRYKIIEKKQPVAFWCNPISGHNTLYWYLQNLGQGPELLIRYENEEAVDDSQLPKDRFSAERLKGVDSTLKIQPAELGDSAVYLCASSSRGARTMGNEQLFGPGTRLTVL.